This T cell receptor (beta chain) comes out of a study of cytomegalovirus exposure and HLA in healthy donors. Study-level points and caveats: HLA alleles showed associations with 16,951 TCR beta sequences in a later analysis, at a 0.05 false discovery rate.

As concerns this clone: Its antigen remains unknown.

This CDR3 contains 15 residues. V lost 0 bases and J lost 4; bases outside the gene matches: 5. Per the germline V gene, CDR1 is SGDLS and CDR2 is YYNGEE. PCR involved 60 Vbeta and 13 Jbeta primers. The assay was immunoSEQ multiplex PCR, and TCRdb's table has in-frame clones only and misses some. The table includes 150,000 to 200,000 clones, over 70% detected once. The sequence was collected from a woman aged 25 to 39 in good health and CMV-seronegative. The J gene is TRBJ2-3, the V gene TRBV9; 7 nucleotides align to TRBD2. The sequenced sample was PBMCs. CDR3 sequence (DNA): TGTGCCAGCAGCGTAGTGGGCGGGAGCCCAGATACGCAGTATTTT. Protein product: CASSVVGGSPDTQYF.